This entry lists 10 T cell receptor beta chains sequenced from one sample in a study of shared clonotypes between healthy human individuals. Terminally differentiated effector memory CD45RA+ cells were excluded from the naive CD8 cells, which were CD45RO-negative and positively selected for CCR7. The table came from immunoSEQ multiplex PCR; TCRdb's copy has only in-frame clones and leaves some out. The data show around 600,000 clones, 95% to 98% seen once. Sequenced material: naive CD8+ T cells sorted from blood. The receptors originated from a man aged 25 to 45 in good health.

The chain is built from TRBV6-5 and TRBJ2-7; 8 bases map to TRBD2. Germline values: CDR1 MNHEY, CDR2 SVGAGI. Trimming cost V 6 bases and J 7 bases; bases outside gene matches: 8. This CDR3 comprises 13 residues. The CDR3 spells CASSRGGLREQYF. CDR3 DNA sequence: TGTGCCAGCAGCCGCGGGGGGCTGAGGGAGCAGTACTTC.

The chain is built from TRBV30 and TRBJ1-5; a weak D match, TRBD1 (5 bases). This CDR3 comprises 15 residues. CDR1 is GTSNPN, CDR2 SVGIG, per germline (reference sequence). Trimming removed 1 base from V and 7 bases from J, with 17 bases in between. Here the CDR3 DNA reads TGTGCCTGGAGTGGAACCAGTACAGGAATACAGCCCCAGCATTTT. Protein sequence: CAWSGTSTGIQPQHF.

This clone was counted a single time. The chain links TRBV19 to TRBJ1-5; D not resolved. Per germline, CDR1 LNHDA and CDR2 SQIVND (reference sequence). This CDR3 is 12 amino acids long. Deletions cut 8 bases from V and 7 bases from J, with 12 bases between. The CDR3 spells CASQINWQPQHF. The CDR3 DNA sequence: TGTGCCAGTCAGATTAACTGGCAGCCCCAGCATTTT. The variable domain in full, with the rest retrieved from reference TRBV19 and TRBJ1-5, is DGGITQSPKYLFRKEGQNVTLSCEQNLNHDAMYWYRQDPGQGLRLIYYSQIVNDFQKGDIAEGYSVSREKKESFPLTVTSAQKNPTAFYLCASQINWQPQHFGDGTRLSIL.

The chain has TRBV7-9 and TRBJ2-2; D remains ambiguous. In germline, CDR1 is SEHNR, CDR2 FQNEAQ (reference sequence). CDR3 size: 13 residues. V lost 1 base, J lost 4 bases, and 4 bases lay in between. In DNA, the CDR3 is TGTGCCAGCAGCTTAGGGGCCACCGGGGAGCTGTTTTTT. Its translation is CASSLGATGELFF.

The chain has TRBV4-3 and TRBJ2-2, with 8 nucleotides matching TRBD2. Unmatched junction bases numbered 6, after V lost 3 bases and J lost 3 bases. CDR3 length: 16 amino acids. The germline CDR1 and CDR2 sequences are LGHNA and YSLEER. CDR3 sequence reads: CASSHPSGSDTGELFF. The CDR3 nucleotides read TGCGCCAGCAGCCACCCCAGCGGGAGCGACACCGGGGAGCTGTTTTTT.

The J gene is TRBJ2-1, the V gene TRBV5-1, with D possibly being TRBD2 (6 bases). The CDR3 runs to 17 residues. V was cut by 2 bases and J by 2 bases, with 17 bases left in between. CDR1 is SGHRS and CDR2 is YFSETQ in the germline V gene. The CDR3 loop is CASSFALGLSTYNEQFF. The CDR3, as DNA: TGCGCCAGCAGCTTTGCCCTCGGACTATCGACCTACAATGAGCAGTTCTTC.

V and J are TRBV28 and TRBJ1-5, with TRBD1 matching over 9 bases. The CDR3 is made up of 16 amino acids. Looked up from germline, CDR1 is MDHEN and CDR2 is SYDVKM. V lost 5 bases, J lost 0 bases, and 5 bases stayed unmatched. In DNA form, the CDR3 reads TGTGCCAGCAGTACCGGGACAGGGTATAGCAATCAGCCCCAGCATTTT. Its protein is CASSTGTGYSNQPQHF.

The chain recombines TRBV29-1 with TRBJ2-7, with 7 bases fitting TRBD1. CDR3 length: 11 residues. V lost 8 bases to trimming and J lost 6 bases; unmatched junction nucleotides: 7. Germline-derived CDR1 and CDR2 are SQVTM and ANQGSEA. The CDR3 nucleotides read TGCAGCCTTACAGGGGCGGGCGAGCAGTACTTC. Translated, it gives CSLTGAGEQYF.

CDR3 loop: CASSLEEGIEAFF. The DNA of the CDR3 is TGTGCCAGCAGCTTGGAGGAGGGCATTGAAGCTTTCTTT. This chain joins TRBV5-5 and TRBJ1-1; D remains ambiguous. The germline gives CDR1 SGHKS, CDR2 YYEKEE (reference sequence). The CDR3 sequence is 13 residues long. V was cut by 0 bases and J by 7 bases, with 10 bases left in between.

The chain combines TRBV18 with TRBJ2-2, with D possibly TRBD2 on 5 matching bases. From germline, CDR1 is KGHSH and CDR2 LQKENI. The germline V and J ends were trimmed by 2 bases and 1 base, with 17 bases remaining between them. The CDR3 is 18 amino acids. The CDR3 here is CASSPAPAAGMNTGELFF. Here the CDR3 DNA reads TGTGCCAGCTCACCAGCCCCTGCAGCCGGGATGAACACCGGGGAGCTGTTTTTT.